The text below deals with one T cell receptor (beta chain). V was shortened by 0 bases and J by 2 bases, with 14 bases between the two germline ends. The CDR3 runs 18 residues. In germline, CDR1 is LGHNA, CDR2 YNFKEQ. TCRdb reanalysed the 5' RACE reads using MiXCR and keeps one entry per CDR3 protein. Among some 1,600,000 distinct CDR3 sequences listed, roughly a third were seen once. The sample comes from a study of identical twins. This chain connects TRBV4-2 to TRBJ2-6; no clear D gene. Sequenced material: cord blood. This TCR came from a newborn girl in good health. The CDR3 DNA reads TGTGCCAGCAGCCAAGATAGTACACCTCCTCCTGGGGCCAACGTCCTGACTTTC. Residues: CASSQDSTPPPGANVLTF.